This T cell receptor (beta chain) originates from a study of blood T cell repertoires in COVID-19. Study-wide context: Nucleic acid was either cDNA or gDNA, and it came from T cells, B-cell-depleted T cells, or PBMCs.

Deletions cut 0 bases from V and 6 bases from J, with 6 bases between. The CDR3 totals 12 residues. Germline CDR1 reads MGHRA; CDR2 reads YSYEKL. The repertoire was sequenced with immunoSEQ multiplex PCR; TCRdb's copy has only in-frame clones and lacks some. Altogether 350,000 to 450,000 clones are present, approximately 90% being singletons, with the ten largest covering about 1.5%. Grouping used clinical history reported by participants in a survey and questionnaire. The receptor's source is a woman aged 18-29 years who had been exposed to COVID-19. The source material was PBMCs or T cells enriched from blood (not recorded which). V gene TRBV4-1 combines with J gene TRBJ2-7; unclear D gene. The CDR3 sequence is CASSQDLLEQYF. The CDR3 DNA reads as TGCGCCAGCAGCCAAGATTTACTCGAGCAGTACTTC.